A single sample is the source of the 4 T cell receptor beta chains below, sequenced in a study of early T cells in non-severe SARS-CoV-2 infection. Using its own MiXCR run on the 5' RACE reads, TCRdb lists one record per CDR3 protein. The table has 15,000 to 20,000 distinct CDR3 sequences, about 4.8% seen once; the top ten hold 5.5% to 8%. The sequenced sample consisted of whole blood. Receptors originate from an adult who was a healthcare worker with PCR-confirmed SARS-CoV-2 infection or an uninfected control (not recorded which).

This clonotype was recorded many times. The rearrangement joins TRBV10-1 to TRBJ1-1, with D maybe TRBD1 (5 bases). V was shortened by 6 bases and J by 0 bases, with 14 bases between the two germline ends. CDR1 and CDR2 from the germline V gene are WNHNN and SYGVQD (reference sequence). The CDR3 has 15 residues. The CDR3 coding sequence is TGCGCCAGCAGCCAGGGTGCCAGCCTGAACACTGAAGCTTTCTTT. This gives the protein CASSQGASLNTEAFF.

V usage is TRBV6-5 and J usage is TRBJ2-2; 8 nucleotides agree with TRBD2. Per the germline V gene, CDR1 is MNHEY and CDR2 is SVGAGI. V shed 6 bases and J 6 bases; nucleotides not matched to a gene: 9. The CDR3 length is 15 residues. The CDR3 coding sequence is TGTGCCAGCAGACCCGGGACTAGATCACCCGGGGAGCTGTTTTTT. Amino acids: CASRPGTRSPGELFF.

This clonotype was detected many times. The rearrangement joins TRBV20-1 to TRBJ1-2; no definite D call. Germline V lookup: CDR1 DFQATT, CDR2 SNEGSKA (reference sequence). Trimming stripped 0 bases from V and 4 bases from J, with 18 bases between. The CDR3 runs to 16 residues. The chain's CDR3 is CSARDSLRWGLYGYTF. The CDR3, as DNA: TGCAGTGCTAGAGATTCTCTTCGATGGGGTCTCTATGGCTACACCTTC.

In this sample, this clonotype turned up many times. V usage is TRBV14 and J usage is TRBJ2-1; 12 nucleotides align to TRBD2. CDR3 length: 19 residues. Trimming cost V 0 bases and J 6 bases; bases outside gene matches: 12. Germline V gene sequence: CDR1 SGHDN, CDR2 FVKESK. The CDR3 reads CASSQDGYTSGRLGNEQFF. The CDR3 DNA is TGTGCCAGCAGCCAAGATGGCTACACTAGCGGGAGGTTGGGCAATGAGCAGTTCTTC.